The 5 T cell receptor beta chains below come from one sample, sequenced in a study of blood T cell repertoires in COVID-19. Measured with immunoSEQ multiplex PCR; TCRdb has only the in-frame clones, and not every one. The repertoire has over 250,000 clones, roughly four fifths of them found once; the top ten carry approximately 9%. Input material: peripheral blood. The receptors shown here come from a woman aged 45-59 years who had recovered from COVID-19.

The chain uses TRBV4-3 and TRBJ1-2; D remains unclear. Trimming shortened V by 0 bases and J by 3 bases, and 5 bases separated the two germline ends. This CDR3 is built from 13 residues. CDR1 and CDR2 from the germline V gene are LGHNA and YSLEER. CDR3 bases: TGCGCCAGCAGCCAAGAACGGTACTATGGCTACACCTTC. Protein: CASSQERYYGYTF.

This clone was counted once. The rearrangement uses TRBV3-1 (or the pseudogene TRBV3-2) and TRBJ2-2, with 10 positions matching TRBD1. Trimming cost V 0 bases and J 0 bases; bases outside gene matches: 10. Germline-derived CDR1 and CDR2 are LGHDT and YNNKEL (reference sequence). This CDR3 is 20 amino acids long. The CDR3: CASSQDRQGATLSNTGELFF. CDR3 in DNA: TGTGCCAGCAGCCAAGATAGACAGGGGGCCACGCTATCGAACACCGGGGAGCTGTTTTTT.

This rearrangement joins TRBV7-3 to TRBJ2-3; the match to TRBD1 covers 8 bases. The CDR3 sequence is 15 residues long. CDR1 is SGHTA, CDR2 FQGTGA, per germline. Trimming at V came to 5 bases and at J to 1 base, leaving 5 bases not matched to a gene. The CDR3, as DNA: TGTGCCAGCAGCCTGTGGGGACAGGGCACAGATACGCAGTATTTT. It codes for CASSLWGQGTDTQYF.

The CDR3 coding sequence is TGCGCCAGCAGCCAGTCCGGGACACAGCCCTACGAGCAGTACTTC. Its translation is CASSQSGTQPYEQYF. The chain joins TRBV4-1 to TRBJ2-7, with D perhaps matching TRBD1 (6 bases). Deletions cut 3 bases from V and 2 bases from J, with 14 bases between. From germline, CDR1 is MGHRA and CDR2 YSYEKL. The CDR3 has 15 amino acids.

The V gene is TRBV6-2 or TRBV6-3, the J gene TRBJ2-7, with a possible D match to TRBD2 (6 bases). The CDR3 contains 13 residues. Germline-derived CDR1 and CDR2 are MNHEY and SVGEGT. Between the trimmed V and J ends, which lost 6 bases and 0 bases, there was a span of 9 bases. The CDR3 protein is CASSLSGSYEQYF. CDR3 bases: TGTGCCAGCAGCCTTAGCGGCTCCTACGAGCAGTACTTC.